The rows below give T cell receptor beta chains drawn from one sample of a study of T cell repertoires in aging, cancer and after chemotherapy. TCRdb reanalysed the multiplex PCR reads using MiXCR and keeps one entry per CDR3 protein. Of about 1,100 distinct CDR3 sequences listed, around 50% are singletons. The sequenced sample was blood. The receptors were sampled from a human donor with a solid tumor. The donor label of this sample is uncertain. CDR3s include the opening cysteine and the closing phenylalanine or tryptophan. The order of the fields is D gene, V gene, J gene, clone size, CDR3 protein, CDR3 DNA. The D gene is left open where the match is weak. The listing skips clone size in some rows; elsewhere it reads once, few, many or a size class.

d_call: -; v_call: TRBV30; j_call: TRBJ1-5; clone_size: few; cdr3_aa: CAWSVSRVRNSNQPQHF; cdr3_nt: TGTGCCTGGAGTGTATCGAGGGTTCGGAACAGCAATCAGCCCCAGCATTTT
d_call: -; v_call: TRBV28; j_call: TRBJ2-7; clone_size: -; cdr3_aa: CASSLVAVDGEQYF; cdr3_nt: TGTGCCAGCAGCCTGGTGGCAGTCGACGGTGAGCAGTACTTC
d_call: -; v_call: TRBV7-9; j_call: TRBJ2-1; clone_size: -; cdr3_aa: CASSRLLYNEQFF; cdr3_nt: TGTGCCAGCAGCCGACTCCTTTACAATGAGCAGTTCTTC
d_call: -; v_call: TRBV5-5; j_call: TRBJ1-1; clone_size: -; cdr3_aa: CASGRGATEAFF; cdr3_nt: TGTGCCAGCGGACGGGGAGCCACTGAAGCTTTCTTT
d_call: TRBD2; v_call: TRBV19; j_call: TRBJ2-7; clone_size: -; cdr3_aa: CASSITGLAGAGAYEQYF; cdr3_nt: TGTGCCAGTAGTATAACGGGACTAGCGGGAGCGGGTGCCTACGAGCAGTACTTC
d_call: -; v_call: TRBV20-1; j_call: TRBJ1-2; clone_size: few; cdr3_aa: CSGQGPSNYGYTF; cdr3_nt: TGCAGTGGCCAGGGTCCCTCTAACTATGGCTACACCTTC
d_call: -; v_call: TRBV27; j_call: TRBJ1-4; clone_size: -; cdr3_aa: CASSGGGSNEKLFF; cdr3_nt: TGTGCCAGCAGTGGGGGAGGGTCCAATGAAAAACTGTTTTTT
d_call: -; v_call: TRBV19; j_call: TRBJ2-3; clone_size: -; cdr3_aa: CASSQVGGTDTQYF; cdr3_nt: TGTGCCAGTAGCCAGGTTGGTGGCACAGATACGCAGTATTTT
d_call: -; v_call: TRBV12-3/TRBV12-4; j_call: TRBJ1-2; clone_size: -; cdr3_aa: CASSFSGAGNYGYTF; cdr3_nt: TGTGCCAGCAGTTTTTCCGGGGCGGGGAACTATGGCTACACCTTC
d_call: -; v_call: TRBV7-6; j_call: TRBJ1-1; clone_size: -; cdr3_aa: CATGTETEAFF; cdr3_nt: TGTGCCACCGGGACGGAGACTGAAGCTTTCTTT
d_call: TRBD1; v_call: TRBV6-5; j_call: TRBJ2-7; clone_size: -; cdr3_aa: CASSSGTAREQYF; cdr3_nt: TGTGCCAGCAGTTCTGGGACAGCGCGCGAGCAGTACTTC
d_call: TRBD1; v_call: TRBV6-5; j_call: TRBJ2-1; clone_size: -; cdr3_aa: CASSTGQLEQFF; cdr3_nt: TGTGCCAGCAGTACGGGACAGCTTGAGCAGTTCTTC
d_call: -; v_call: TRBV20-1; j_call: TRBJ1-1; clone_size: -; cdr3_aa: CSARDRSGNTEAFF; cdr3_nt: TGCAGTGCTAGAGATAGAAGTGGGAACACTGAAGCTTTCTTT
d_call: TRBD2; v_call: TRBV11-1; j_call: TRBJ2-2; clone_size: few; cdr3_aa: CASSHPGGLGTGELFF; cdr3_nt: TGTGCCAGCAGCCACCCGGGGGGGCTTGGGACCGGGGAGCTGTTTTTT